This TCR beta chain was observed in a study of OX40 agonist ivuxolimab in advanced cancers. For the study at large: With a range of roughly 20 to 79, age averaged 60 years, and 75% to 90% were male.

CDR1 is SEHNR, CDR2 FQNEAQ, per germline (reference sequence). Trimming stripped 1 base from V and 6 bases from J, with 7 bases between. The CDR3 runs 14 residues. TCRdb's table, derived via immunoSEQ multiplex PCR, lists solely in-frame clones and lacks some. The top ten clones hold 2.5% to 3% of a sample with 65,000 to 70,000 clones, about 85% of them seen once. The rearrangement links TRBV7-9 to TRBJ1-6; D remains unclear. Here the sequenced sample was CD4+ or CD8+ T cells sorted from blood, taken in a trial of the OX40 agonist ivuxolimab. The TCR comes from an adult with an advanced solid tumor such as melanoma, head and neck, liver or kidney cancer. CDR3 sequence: CASSLELGNSPLHF. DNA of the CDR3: TGTGCCAGCAGCTTAGAGTTGGGTAATTCACCCCTCCACTTT.